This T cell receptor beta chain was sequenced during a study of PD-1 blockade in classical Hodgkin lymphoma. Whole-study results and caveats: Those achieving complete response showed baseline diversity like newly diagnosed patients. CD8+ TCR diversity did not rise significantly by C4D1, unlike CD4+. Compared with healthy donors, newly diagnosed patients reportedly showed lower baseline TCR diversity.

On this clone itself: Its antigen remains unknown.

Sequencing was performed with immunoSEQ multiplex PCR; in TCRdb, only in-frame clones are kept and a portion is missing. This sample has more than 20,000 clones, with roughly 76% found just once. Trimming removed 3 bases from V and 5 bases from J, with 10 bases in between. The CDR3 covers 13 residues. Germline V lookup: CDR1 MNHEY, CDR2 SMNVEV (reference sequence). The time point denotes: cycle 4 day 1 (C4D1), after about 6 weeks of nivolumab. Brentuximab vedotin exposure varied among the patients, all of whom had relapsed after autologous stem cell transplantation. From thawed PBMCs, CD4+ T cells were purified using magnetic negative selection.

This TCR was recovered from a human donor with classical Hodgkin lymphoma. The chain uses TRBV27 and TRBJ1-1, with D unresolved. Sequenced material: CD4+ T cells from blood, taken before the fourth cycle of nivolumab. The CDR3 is CASSFVRGTEAFF. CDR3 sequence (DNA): TGTGCCAGCAGTTTTGTTAGAGGAACTGAAGCTTTCTTT.